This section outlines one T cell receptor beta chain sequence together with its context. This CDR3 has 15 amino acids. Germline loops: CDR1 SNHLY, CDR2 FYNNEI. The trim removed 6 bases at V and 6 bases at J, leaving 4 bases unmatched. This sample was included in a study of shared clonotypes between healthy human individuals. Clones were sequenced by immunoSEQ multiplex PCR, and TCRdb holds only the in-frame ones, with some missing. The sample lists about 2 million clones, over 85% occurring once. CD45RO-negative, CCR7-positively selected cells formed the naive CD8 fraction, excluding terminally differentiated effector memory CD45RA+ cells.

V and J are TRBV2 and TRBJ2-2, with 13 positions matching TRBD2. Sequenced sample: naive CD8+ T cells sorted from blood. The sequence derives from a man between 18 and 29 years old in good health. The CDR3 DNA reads TGTGCCAGCAGGGGGACTAGCGGGATGTCCGGGGAGCTGTTTTTT. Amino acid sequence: CASRGTSGMSGELFF.